The rows below give T cell receptor beta chains drawn from one sample of a study of OX40 agonist ivuxolimab in advanced cancers. Method: immunoSEQ multiplex PCR; TCRdb's copy keeps in-frame clones and lacks some. The sample contains some 25,000 clones, roughly 82% of which appear only once. This sample comprised CD4+ or CD8+ T cells sorted from blood, obtained in a trial of the OX40 agonist ivuxolimab. The receptors derive from an adult with an advanced solid tumor such as melanoma, head and neck, liver or kidney cancer. CDR3s include the opening cysteine and the closing phenylalanine or tryptophan. A D gene is named only where the DNA matches it firmly. Some rows mark clone size as missing; the rest say once, few, many or name a class of expanded clone.

clone_size d_call j_call v_call cdr3_nt cdr3_aa
few NA TRBJ2-5 TRBV27 TGTGCCAGCAGTTTCACTATATACACGGAGACCCAGTACTTC CASSFTIYTETQYF
NA TRBD1 TRBJ1-6 TRBV7-9 TGTGCCAGCAGCTCACAGGGGGGTGGTAATTCACCCCTCCACTTT CASSSQGGGNSPLHF
NA NA TRBJ2-1 TRBV19 TGTGCCAGTAGTTGGCAGGGTAGCTACAATGAGCAGTTCTTC CASSWQGSYNEQFF
NA TRBD1 TRBJ2-7 TRBV15 TGTGCCACCAGCGGCGGACAGGGGTCGGACGAGCAGTACTTC CATSGGQGSDEQYF
NA TRBD2 TRBJ2-7 TRBV9 TGTGCCAGCAGCGTAGCGGGGGGGAGCTCCTACGAGCAGTACTTC CASSVAGGSSYEQYF
NA NA TRBJ1-4 TRBV7-8 TGTGCCAGCATCCCGGGGGGGCCGGGTAATGAAAAACTGTTTTTT CASIPGGPGNEKLFF
once TRBD1 TRBJ1-5 TRBV7-6 TGTGCCAGCAGCTCAGGGGGGGGGCAGGACCCTTATAGCAATCAGCCCCAGCATTTT CASSSGGGQDPYSNQPQHF
NA NA TRBJ2-5 TRBV4-1 TGCGCCAGCAGCCAAGATTGGTCGGGGAATCTTCGGGGGACCCAGTACTTC CASSQDWSGNLRGTQYF
few TRBD2 TRBJ2-3 TRBV7-2 TGTGCCAGCAGCCAGCGGACTAGCGGGGGGACAGATACGCAGTATTTT CASSQRTSGGTDTQYF
NA TRBD1 TRBJ1-6 TRBV27 TGTGCCAGCAGTTTTATAGGGACAGGGAATAATTCACCCCTCCACTTT CASSFIGTGNNSPLHF
medium-sized TRBD1 TRBJ1-2 TRBV9 TGTGCCAGCAGCTTCCGGGACAGCATTAACTATGGCTACACCTTC CASSFRDSINYGYTF
NA TRBD1 TRBJ2-7 TRBV2 TGTGCCAGCAGTGAACCCGCTCGGACAGGGGGCAACCTACGAGAGCAGTACTTC CASSEPARTGGNLREQYF
NA NA TRBJ1-5 TRBV11-3 TGTGCCAGCAGCTTAGAGGTATTCGGGGGGAAAAAATCAGCCCCAGCATTT CASSLEVFGGKKSAPAF
NA NA TRBJ2-7 TRBV6-5 TGTGCCAGCGAGAGAGCGAGCGAGCAGTACTTC CASERASEQYF
NA TRBD2 TRBJ2-1 TRBV14 TGTGCCAGCAGCCGTCTAGCGGTGAGCTCCTACAATGAGCAGTTCTTC CASSRLAVSSYNEQFF
NA TRBD1 TRBJ1-1 TRBV5-8 TGTGCCAGCATTCAGGGGGTTCTACAGGCCATGAACACTGAAGCTTTCTTT CASIQGVLQAMNTEAFF
NA TRBD2 TRBJ2-1 TRBV4-1 TGCGCCAGCAGCCACACCCTAGCGGGGCGAAACAATGAGCAGTTCTTC CASSHTLAGRNNEQFF
NA NA TRBJ2-6 TRBV2 TGTGCCAGCAGCGGAGAGGCCGGGGCTTTGGGGGCCAACGTCCTGACTTTC CASSGEAGALGANVLTF
NA NA TRBJ2-7 TRBV7-6 TGTGCCAGCAGCTTAGATCCCGAGCAGTACTTC CASSLDPEQYF
NA TRBD1 TRBJ2-4 TRBV6-1 TGTGCCAGCAGTGAGAGGGACAGGGGGCTTGACAAAAACATTCAGTACTTC CASSERDRGLDKNIQYF
few TRBD1 TRBJ1-3 TRBV11-2 TGTGCCAGCAGCTCCACAGGGGGCCTTATCCCGGATAGTGGAAACACCATATATTTT CASSSTGGLIPDSGNTIYF
NA TRBD2 TRBJ2-3 TRBV30 TGTGCCTGGAGTGACCGGACTAGCGGCACAGATACGCAGTATTTT CAWSDRTSGTDTQYF
NA NA TRBJ1-1 TRBV6-6 TGTGCCAGCAGTTATCTAGGACCCGAAGCTTTCTTT CASSYLGPEAFF
NA NA TRBJ1-1 TRBV29-1 TGCAGCGTGGAACAGGTAATGAACACTGAAGCTTTCTTT CSVEQVMNTEAFF
NA NA TRBJ2-7 TRBV6-1 TGTGCCAGCAGTGAGTGGCAGTTCTCCTACGAGCAGTACTTC CASSEWQFSYEQYF
NA NA TRBJ1-1 TRBV4-2 TGTGCCAGCAGCCAAGACGGACAGACGACTGAAGCTTTCTTT CASSQDGQTTEAFF
NA NA TRBJ1-3 TRBV15 TGTGCCACCAGCAGAGATCTCAGTACTGGAAACACCATATATTTT CATSRDLSTGNTIYF
NA NA TRBJ1-5 TRBV4-3 TGCGCCAGCAGCCAGGGGGTCTATAGCAATCAGCCCCAGCATTTT CASSQGVYSNQPQHF
NA TRBD2 TRBJ2-2 TRBV4-3 TGCGCCAGCAGCCAAGAGACCAGCGGGGAGGGAGTCGGGGAGCTGTTTTTT CASSQETSGEGVGELFF
NA NA TRBJ2-7 TRBV5-6 TGTGCCAGCAGCCAACAGGGCTACGAGCAGTACTTC CASSQQGYEQYF
NA NA TRBJ2-1 TRBV6-6 TGTGCCACCTCACGGGGCAGTCACAATGAGCAGTTCTTC CATSRGSHNEQFF
few NA TRBJ2-7 TRBV4-2 TGTGCCAGCAGCCAAGGGGCAGAGCAGTACTTC CASSQGAEQYF
NA TRBD1 TRBJ1-6 TRBV5-1 TGCGCCAGCAGCGAAGGACAGGGATATTCACCCCTCCACTTT CASSEGQGYSPLHF
NA TRBD2 TRBJ2-3 TRBV2 TGTGCCAGCAGTGGTCTCTCTTTTGGAAGCGGGACCAGCACAGATACGCAGTATTTT CASSGLSFGSGTSTDTQYF
few NA TRBJ1-2 TRBV19 TGTGCCAGTAGCCCCGGACAGCTCTATGGCTACACCTTC CASSPGQLYGYTF